Listed below are T cell receptor beta chains from one sample, sequenced in a study of T cell clones after liver transplantation. Libraries were prepared by immunoSEQ multiplex PCR; TCRdb keeps only in-frame clonotypes and omits some of them. There are approximately 100,000 clones in the sample; under 90% occur only once, and roughly 2.8% lies in the top ten. Sequences were derived from CD4+ T cells from blood, sampled around 48 months after liver transplant. Receptor source: a human patient who received a liver transplant. A share of the T cells may be of graft donor origin. Each CDR3 is given with its conserved first and last residue. The order of the fields is CDR3 DNA, CDR3 protein, clone size, D gene, V gene, J gene. A D gene is named only where the DNA matches it firmly. Clone size is shown for a subset of rows, as once, few, many or a class of expanded clone.

DNA: TGTGCCAGCAGTTACGGGGGGCGCACGGCTTTCTTT; CDR3: CASSYGGRTAFF; size: NA; D: NA; V: TRBV6-5; J: TRBJ1-1
DNA: TGTGCCAGCAGCCGACTAGCAAGCGAGACCCAGTACTTC; CDR3: CASSRLASETQYF; size: NA; D: TRBD2; V: TRBV6-4; J: TRBJ2-5
DNA: TGTGCCAGCAGCTTACCAGGGAACAACTATGGCTACACCTTC; CDR3: CASSLPGNNYGYTF; size: NA; D: NA; V: TRBV7-9; J: TRBJ1-2
DNA: TGCGCCAGCAGTCTACAGGGGCTTTTAATTCAATCCCTCCACTTT; CDR3: CASSLQGLLIQSLHF; size: NA; D: TRBD1; V: TRBV5-1; J: TRBJ1-6
DNA: TGTGCCAGCAGTCGACAGGGGTCGAGTGGCTACACCTTC; CDR3: CASSRQGSSGYTF; size: NA; D: TRBD1; V: TRBV14; J: TRBJ1-2
DNA: TGTGCCAGCAGCTTCGAAGGATCTGGAAACACCATATATTTT; CDR3: CASSFEGSGNTIYF; size: NA; D: NA; V: TRBV7-2; J: TRBJ1-3
DNA: TGTGCCAGCCGACAGGTCTCCGGCGGGGAGCTGTTTTTT; CDR3: CASRQVSGGELFF; size: NA; D: NA; V: TRBV6-1; J: TRBJ2-2
DNA: TGTGCCAGCAGTTTGAATGGTCTGCTCTCCTACGAGCAGTACTTC; CDR3: CASSLNGLLSYEQYF; size: few; D: NA; V: TRBV27; J: TRBJ2-7
DNA: TGTGCCAGCAGCCCCTTTCTAGCAGATACGCAGTATTTT; CDR3: CASSPFLADTQYF; size: NA; D: NA; V: TRBV14; J: TRBJ2-3
DNA: TGTGCCAGCAGCCCGGAGAGGGGTATTAACTATGGCTACACCTTC; CDR3: CASSPERGINYGYTF; size: NA; D: NA; V: TRBV2; J: TRBJ1-2